The next 11 T cell receptor beta chains were all read from a single sample in a study of Graves' ophthalmopathy and Graves' hyperthyroidism. RNA transcripts yielded amplified TCR beta CDR3 regions. RT-PCR with HTBI primers came first, then second-round multiplex PCR. From the multiplex PCR reads, TCRdb called clonotypes with MiXCR, one entry per CDR3 protein. The profile covers 150,000 or so distinct CDR3 sequences, with roughly two fifths appearing a single time and 5.8% taken by the ten largest. The sample consisted of peripheral blood. Receptors were obtained from a woman in her 40s with Graves' ophthalmopathy.

The chain joins TRBV28 to TRBJ2-7; 8 bases fit TRBD1. J was trimmed by 7 bases and V by 4 bases; bases with no gene match: 9. This CDR3 spans 14 amino acids. Germline CDR1 and CDR2: MDHEN and SYDVKM. CDR3 region: CASSSSLGQAEQYF. The DNA of the CDR3 is TGTGCCAGCAGTTCCTCGCTGGGACAGGCTGAGCAGTACTTC.

This clonotype is a singleton in its sample. V gene TRBV20-1 combines with J gene TRBJ2-7, with D perhaps matching TRBD1 or TRBD2 (5 bases each). Trimming removed 6 bases at V and 3 bases at J, with 12 bases between. Germline V gives CDR1 DFQATT, CDR2 SNEGSKA (reference sequence). This CDR3 is built from 12 residues. The DNA of the CDR3 is TGCAGTGCCCTTGGGGGAAACTACGAGCAGTACTTC. It is translated as CSALGGNYEQYF.

This clonotype was seen many times. The rearrangement links TRBV7-2 to TRBJ2-5; 9 nucleotides match TRBD1. CDR3 length: 15 residues. V was pared by 5 bases and J by 2 bases, with 6 bases of the junction left unmatched. CDR1 is SGHTA and CDR2 is FQGNSA in the germline V gene. The CDR3 DNA follows: TGTGCCAGCAGCCGACAGGGGGATCGACAAGAGACCCAGTACTTC. Translated: CASSRQGDRQETQYF. Filled out from reference TRBV7-2 and TRBJ2-5, the complete variable domain reads GAGVSQSPSNKVTEKGKDVELRCDPISGHTALYWYRQSLGQGLEFLIYFQGNSAPDKSGLPSDRFSAERTGGSVSTLTIQRTQQEDSAVYLCASSRQGDRQETQYFGPGTRLLVL.

The chain links TRBV7-9 to TRBJ2-5; 9 positions agree with TRBD1. This CDR3 has 15 residues. Germline loops: CDR1 SEHNR, CDR2 FQNEAQ (reference sequence). The trim removed 5 bases at V and 5 bases at J, leaving 9 bases unmatched. In nucleotides, the CDR3 is TGTGCCAGCAGCAACCCGGGACAGGGAGCGGAGACCCAGTACTTC. Translation: CASSNPGQGAETQYF.

This clonotype was picked up many times. The chain combines TRBV28 with TRBJ2-7; 8 positions match TRBD2. V shed 6 bases and J 4 bases; nucleotides not matched to a gene: 2. Germline V gene data show CDR1 as MDHEN and CDR2 as SYDVKM. This CDR3 region has 12 residues. The CDR3 DNA is TGTGCCAGCAGCGCTAGCGGGTACGAGCAGTACTTC. Its protein is CASSASGYEQYF.

This clonotype has ten or more counts. The J gene is TRBJ1-1, the V gene TRBV19; tentatively, D is TRBD1 (5 bases). Trimming removed 4 bases from V and 0 bases from J, with 18 bases in between. CDR3 size: 17 residues. The germline gives CDR1 LNHDA, CDR2 SQIVND (reference sequence). CDR3 in DNA: TGTGCCAGTAGTAAAGTGGGGGGGACTCCTATGAACACTGAAGCTTTCTTT. Its translation is CASSKVGGTPMNTEAFF.

This clonotype was recorded many times. The CDR3 DNA sequence: TGTGCCAGCAGCATTCCTAGCGGGGGGCAGGAGACCCAGTACTTC. This sequence encodes CASSIPSGGQETQYF. V usage is TRBV11-2 and J usage is TRBJ2-5; TRBD2 matches 11 bases. Losses at the gene ends were 5 bases for V and 5 bases for J; bases not matched to a gene: 7. Germline assignment: CDR1 SGHAT and CDR2 FQNNGV. This CDR3 spans 15 amino acids.

Only one count was recorded for this clonotype. V usage is TRBV28 and J usage is TRBJ1-1, with 9 bases lining up with TRBD1. In germline, CDR1 is MDHEN, CDR2 SYDVKM. V shed 6 bases and J 4 bases; nucleotides not matched to a gene: 6. The CDR3 contains 14 residues. The CDR3 DNA reads TGTGCCAGCAGCGGTACGACAGGGGGCACTGAAGCTTTCTTT. Protein product: CASSGTTGGTEAFF.

This clonotype has at least ten counts. The V gene is TRBV10-3, the J gene TRBJ2-2; tentatively, D is TRBD1 (5 bases). This CDR3 is built from 15 residues. Trimming shortened V by 2 bases and J by 7 bases, and 14 bases separated the two germline ends. Germline lookup yields CDR1 ENHRY and CDR2 SYGVKD. CDR3 bases: TGTGCCATCAGTGAGCGTGCGGTTGGACACGGGGAGCTGTTTTTT. It codes for CAISERAVGHGELFF.

This clonotype has a count of ten or more. V gene TRBV10-3 combines with J gene TRBJ2-5; D ambiguous. There are 12 residues in the CDR3. V was clipped by 6 bases and J by 2 bases, with 7 bases between them. Germline V gene lookup returns CDR1 ENHRY and CDR2 SYGVKD. The CDR3 bases are TGTGCCATCAGGCCAGAACAAGAGACCCAGTACTTC. Translated: CAIRPEQETQYF.

This clonotype came up many times. The rearrangement uses TRBV24-1 and TRBJ2-7; TRBD2 might be the D (6 bases). Per germline, CDR1 KGHDR and CDR2 SFDVKD. The length of the CDR3 is 13 residues. Trimming took 9 bases from V and 5 from J, leaving 16 bases between them. For the CDR3, the DNA is TGTGCCACCCGCGGGGCAGTCTCAGACGAGCAGTACTTC. This translates into CATRGAVSDEQYF.